These 21 T cell receptor beta chains came from one sample sequenced in a study of blood T cell repertoires in COVID-19. The data were produced by immunoSEQ multiplex PCR, yet TCRdb's version contains in-frame clones alone and is incomplete. In the table there are about 190,000 clones, more than 70% of which are singletons. The sample consisted of peripheral blood. These receptors all stem from a woman aged 80 or over with active or convalescent COVID-19.

The sample holds a few counts of this clone. This sequence joins TRBV14 and TRBJ1-5, with D tentatively TRBD1 (5 bases). The CDR3 covers 13 residues. With 0 bases removed from V and 6 bases from J, the gap between germline ends came to 6 bases. Germline CDR1 SGHDN, CDR2 FVKESK. CDR3 in DNA: TGTGCCAGCAGCCAAGATCAGGGTCAGCCCCAGCATTTT. It yields the protein CASSQDQGQPQHF.

The DNA for the CDR3 is TGCGCCAGCAGCTCCAGCGGTAGCACAGATACGCAGTATTTT. Its protein is CASSSSGSTDTQYF. This rearrangement joins TRBV5-1 to TRBJ2-3; weak D call: TRBD2 (5 bases). The V end lost 3 bases, the J end lost 0 bases, and 8 bases lay between the germline ends. CDR3 length equals 14 residues. The germline V gene has CDR1 SGHRS and CDR2 YFSETQ.

This clone was observed once. The chain has TRBV5-1 and TRBJ2-1; tentatively, D is TRBD1 (6 bases). The CDR3 covers 14 residues. Trimming removed 2 bases at V and 9 bases at J, with 15 bases between. CDR1 and CDR2 (germline): SGHRS, YFSETQ. CDR3 DNA sequence: TGCGCCAGCAGCTTATACAGGGATGGGGGTGAGCAGTTCTTC. Its translation is CASSLYRDGGEQFF.

The table lists this clone with a few counts. The CDR3 coding sequence is TGTGCCATCAGTGATGGTCAGATCTATGGCTACACCTTC. It encodes CAISDGQIYGYTF. This chain links TRBV10-3 with TRBJ1-2; D gene uncertain. V gave up 3 bases and J gave up 4 bases, with 9 bases separating them. This CDR3 region has 13 residues. The germline gives CDR1 ENHRY, CDR2 SYGVKD.

The J gene is TRBJ2-2, the V gene TRBV7-9; D possibly corresponds to TRBD1 (6 bases). Trimming left V 2 bases short and J 6 bases short, with 16 bases between. The CDR3 totals 16 residues. Germline values: CDR1 SEHNR, CDR2 FQNEAQ (reference sequence). CDR3 in DNA: TGTGCCAGCAGCTTAAATTGGGCCAGGGGAGCCGGGGAGCTGTTTTTT. Residues: CASSLNWARGAGELFF. Full variable domain (remainder filled in from reference TRBV7-9 and TRBJ2-2): DTGVSQNPRHKITKRGQNVTFRCDPISEHNRLYWYRQTLGQGPEFLTYFQNEAQLEKSRLLSDRFSAERPKGSFSTLEIQRTEQGDSAMYLCASSLNWARGAGELFFGEGSRLTVL.

The chain recombines TRBV28 with TRBJ1-1; D not resolved. CDR3 length equals 16 residues. Germline CDR1 reads MDHEN; CDR2 reads SYDVKM. Trimming shortened V by 6 bases and J by 4 bases, and 21 bases separated the two germline ends. The CDR3 region is CASSRPGAPGLTEAFF. The CDR3 DNA reads as TGTGCCAGCAGCCGTCCCGGTGCTCCCGGTCTCACTGAAGCTTTCTTT.

This rearrangement joins TRBV5-1 to TRBJ2-1; no definite D call. Germline values: CDR1 SGHRS, CDR2 YFSETQ. This CDR3 has 12 residues. With 4 bases removed from V and 4 bases from J, the gap between germline ends came to 6 bases. CDR3 sequence reads: CASSPEYNEQFF. The CDR3 region has the DNA TGCGCCAGCAGCCCGGAGTACAATGAGCAGTTCTTC.

The J gene is TRBJ1-2, the V gene TRBV7-9; D is perhaps TRBD1 (5 bases). This CDR3 comprises 13 residues. Deletions cut 7 bases from V and 4 bases from J, with 13 bases between. The V gene's germline CDR1 is SEHNR and CDR2 FQNEAQ (reference sequence). CDR3 protein: CASTYFGGYGYTF. The CDR3 DNA follows: TGTGCCAGCACCTACTTCGGGGGCTATGGCTACACCTTC.

About this clone: This sample includes further DNA sequences coding for the same CDR3. The V call is TRBV5-4, the J call TRBJ2-3; 12 bases agree with TRBD2. Trimming at V came to 4 bases and at J to 5 bases, leaving 5 bases not matched to a gene. CDR1 SGHNT and CDR2 YYREEE come from the germline V gene (reference sequence). The CDR3 runs 15 residues. In DNA, the CDR3 is TGTGCCAGCAGCCCTAGCGGGGGGGCGGGAGATACGCAGTATTTT. Translated, it gives CASSPSGGAGDTQYF.

The chain is built from TRBV19 and TRBJ2-6, with D possibly TRBD1 on 6 matching bases. Germline V lookup: CDR1 LNHDA, CDR2 SQIVND (reference sequence). Trimming shortened V by 10 bases and J by 0 bases, and 19 bases separated the two germline ends. The CDR3 is 17 residues long. The DNA of the CDR3 is TGTGCCACCGCGGCGGACAGAGGAAGCTCTGGGGCCAACGTCCTGACTTTC. Protein sequence: CATAADRGSSGANVLTF.

J is TRBJ1-3 and V is TRBV9, with a possible D match to TRBD1 (6 bases). The CDR3 is 16 residues long. Germline CDR1 and CDR2: SGDLS and YYNGEE. Trimming removed 1 base at V and 1 base at J, with 12 bases between. The CDR3, as DNA: TGTGCCAGCAGCGTAACCGCAGGGGAGTCTGGAAACACCATATATTTT. This encodes CASSVTAGESGNTIYF. Full variable domain (missing parts from reference TRBV9 and TRBJ1-3): DSGVTQTPKHLITATGQRVTLRCSPRSGDLSVYWYQQSLDQGLQFLIQYYNGEERAKGNILERFSAQQFPDLHSELNLSSLELGDSALYFCASSVTAGESGNTIYFGEGSWLTVV.

The rearrangement joins TRBV5-1 to TRBJ2-3, with 7 bases that match TRBD2. CDR1 is SGHRS, CDR2 YFSETQ, per germline. Trimming removed 3 bases from V and 2 bases from J; junction bases left unmatched: 6. The CDR3 is made up of 15 amino acids. CDR3 DNA: TGCGCCAGCAGCTCGACTAGCCCATCCACAGATACGCAGTATTTT. As protein: CASSSTSPSTDTQYF.

V usage is TRBV7-2 and J usage is TRBJ1-6; D remains ambiguous. Germline V lookup: CDR1 SGHTA, CDR2 FQGNSA. This CDR3 spans 16 amino acids. V lost 3 bases and J 7 bases, leaving 16 bases between the germline ends. The CDR3 sequence: CASSFSPHATNSPLHF. CDR3 nucleotides: TGTGCCAGCAGCTTCTCCCCCCATGCCACAAATTCACCCCTCCACTTT.

V usage is TRBV12-3 or TRBV12-4 and J usage is TRBJ1-1, with 8 bases matching TRBD1. This CDR3 is 13 amino acids long. The trim removed 2 bases at V and 8 bases at J, leaving 4 bases unmatched. CDR3 region: CASSLMGTGEAFF. CDR3 coding DNA: TGTGCCAGCAGTTTAATGGGGACAGGCGAAGCTTTCTTT.

V gene TRBV29-1 combines with J gene TRBJ1-3, with 8 bases matching TRBD1. Germline V gives CDR1 SQVTM, CDR2 ANQGSEA. V shed 7 bases and J 4 bases; nucleotides not matched to a gene: 9. The CDR3 loop spans 14 amino acids. CDR3 in amino acids: CSGAEGQDGNTIYF. CDR3 in DNA: TGCAGCGGTGCTGAGGGACAGGACGGAAACACCATATATTTT.

The J gene is TRBJ1-4, the V gene TRBV6-5; D not certain. Trimming left V 6 bases short and J 0 bases short, with 11 bases between. CDR1 is MNHEY and CDR2 is SVGAGI in the germline V gene. The CDR3 consists of 15 residues. The CDR3 region is CASRREFATNEKLFF. In nucleotides, the CDR3 is TGTGCCAGCAGAAGGGAGTTCGCAACTAATGAAAAACTGTTTTTT.

The chain links TRBV18 to TRBJ1-4; 8 bases line up with TRBD1. Germline V lookup: CDR1 KGHSH, CDR2 LQKENI. The CDR3 runs to 16 residues. Trimming removed 3 bases from V and 0 bases from J; junction bases left unmatched: 3. CDR3 in amino acids: CASSPQGAATNEKLFF. CDR3 nucleotides: TGTGCCAGCTCACCCCAGGGGGCCGCAACTAATGAAAAACTGTTTTTT.

The chain recombines TRBV10-2 with TRBJ2-5; 10 positions match TRBD1. The junction had 11 bases not matched to a gene; V was cut back by 5 bases and J by 5 bases. Germline V gene sequence: CDR1 WSHSY, CDR2 SAAADI. The CDR3 is made up of 16 amino acids. The CDR3 region has the DNA TGCGCCAGCAGTAAGGGACAGGGGTTGATCGGGGAGACCCAGTACTTC. This encodes CASSKGQGLIGETQYF.

The chain combines TRBV28 with TRBJ1-5; 8 nucleotides agree with TRBD1. CDR1 is MDHEN, CDR2 SYDVKM, per germline. The CDR3 spans 15 residues. V lost 6 bases, J lost 11 bases, and 15 bases stayed unmatched. The CDR3 reads CASRKGTGPFLAQHF. In nucleotides, the CDR3 is TGTGCCAGCAGAAAAGGGACAGGCCCTTTTTTGGCCCAGCATTTT.

The V and J genes are TRBV23-1 and TRBJ1-2; D call uncertain. TRBV23-1 is known as an ORF, though its function is uncertain. This CDR3 has 14 residues. V gave up 0 bases and J gave up 2 bases, with 7 bases separating them. The chain's CDR3 is CASSQSAANYGYTF. CDR3 coding DNA: TGCGCCAGCAGTCAATCGGCGGCAAACTATGGCTACACCTTC.

The chain uses TRBV4-2 and TRBJ2-3, with 9 bases that match TRBD2. The CDR3 sequence is 15 residues long. CDR1 is LGHNA, CDR2 YNFKEQ, per germline. The trim removed 10 bases at V and 2 bases at J, leaving 10 bases unmatched. CDR3 residues: CATRGLAGLTDTQYF. Here the CDR3 DNA reads TGTGCCACTCGCGGGCTAGCGGGACTCACAGATACGCAGTATTTT.